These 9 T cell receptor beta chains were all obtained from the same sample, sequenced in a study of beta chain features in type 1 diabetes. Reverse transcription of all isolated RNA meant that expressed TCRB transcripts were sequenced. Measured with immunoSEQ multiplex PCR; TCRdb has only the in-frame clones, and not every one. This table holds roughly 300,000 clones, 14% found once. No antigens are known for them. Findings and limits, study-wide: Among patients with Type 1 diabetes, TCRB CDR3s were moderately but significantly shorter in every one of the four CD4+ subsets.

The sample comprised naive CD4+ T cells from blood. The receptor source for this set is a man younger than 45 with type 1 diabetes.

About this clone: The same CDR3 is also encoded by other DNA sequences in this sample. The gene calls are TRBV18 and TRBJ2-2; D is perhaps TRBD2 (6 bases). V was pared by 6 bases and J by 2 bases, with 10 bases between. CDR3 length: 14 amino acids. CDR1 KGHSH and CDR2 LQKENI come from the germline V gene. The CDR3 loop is CASSPGLNTGELFF. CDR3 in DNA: TGTGCCAGCTCCCCAGGACTAAACACCGGGGAGCTGTTTTTT.

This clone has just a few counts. CDR3 nucleotides: TGTGCCAGCAGCTCTAGCGGGAGGGCCCTTTCGCAGTACTTC. Encoded protein: CASSSSGRALSQYF. This chain links TRBV13 with TRBJ2-7, with TRBD2 matching over 12 bases. V lost 4 bases and J lost 9; bases outside the gene matches: 7. In germline, CDR1 is PRHDT, CDR2 FYEKMQ (reference sequence). The CDR3 sequence is 14 residues long.

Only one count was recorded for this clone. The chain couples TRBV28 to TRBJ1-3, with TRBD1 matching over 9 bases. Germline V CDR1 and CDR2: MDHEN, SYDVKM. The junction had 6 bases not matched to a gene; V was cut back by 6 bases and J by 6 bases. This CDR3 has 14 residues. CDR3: CASRGQGRANTIYF. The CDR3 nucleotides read TGTGCCAGCAGGGGACAGGGCCGTGCAAACACCATATATTTT. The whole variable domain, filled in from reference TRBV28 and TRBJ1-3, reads DVKVTQSSRYLVKRTGEKVFLECVQDMDHENMFWYRQDPGLGLRLIYFSYDVKMKEKGDIPEGYSVSREKKERFSLILESASTNQTSMYLCASRGQGRANTIYFGEGSWLTVV.

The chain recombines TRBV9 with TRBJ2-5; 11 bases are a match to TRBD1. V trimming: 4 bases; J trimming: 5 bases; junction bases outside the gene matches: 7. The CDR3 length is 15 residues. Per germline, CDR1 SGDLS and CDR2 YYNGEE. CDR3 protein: CASSLGQGASETQYF. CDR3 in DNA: TGTGCCAGCAGCTTAGGACAGGGGGCTTCTGAGACCCAGTACTTC. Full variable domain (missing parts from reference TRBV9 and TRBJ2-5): DSGVTQTPKHLITATGQRVTLRCSPRSGDLSVYWYQQSLDQGLQFLIQYYNGEERAKGNILERFSAQQFPDLHSELNLSSLELGDSALYFCASSLGQGASETQYFGPGTRLLVL.

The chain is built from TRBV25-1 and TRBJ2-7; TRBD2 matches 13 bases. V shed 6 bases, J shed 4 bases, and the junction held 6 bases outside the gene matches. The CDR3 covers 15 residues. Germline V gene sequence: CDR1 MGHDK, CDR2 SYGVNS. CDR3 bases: TGTGCCAGCAGCACTACACTAGCGGGAGGGTACGAGCAGTACTTC. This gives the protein CASSTTLAGGYEQYF.

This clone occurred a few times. The CDR3 DNA reads as TGTGCCAGCTCACCACGACTAGCGGGAGAGGGTGAGACCCAGTACTTC. Its protein product is CASSPRLAGEGETQYF. The chain employs TRBV18 and TRBJ2-5; TRBD2 aligns across 12 bases. The V gene end was trimmed by 1 base and the J gene end by 5 bases; junction bases not matched to a gene: 5. The germline V gene has CDR1 KGHSH and CDR2 LQKENI. The CDR3 is 16 amino acids.

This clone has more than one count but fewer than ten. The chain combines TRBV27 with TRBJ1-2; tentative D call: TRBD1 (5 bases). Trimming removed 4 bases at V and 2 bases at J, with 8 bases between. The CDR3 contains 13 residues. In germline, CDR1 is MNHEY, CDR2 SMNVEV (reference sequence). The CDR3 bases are TGTGCCAGCAGTTGGTCAGGGAACTATGGCTACACCTTC. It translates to CASSWSGNYGYTF.

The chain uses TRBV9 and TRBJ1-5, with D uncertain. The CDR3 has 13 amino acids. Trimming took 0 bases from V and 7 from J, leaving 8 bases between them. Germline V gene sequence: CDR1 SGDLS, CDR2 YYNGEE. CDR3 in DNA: TGTGCCAGCAGCGTAGACTTAGCCCAGCCCCAGCATTTT. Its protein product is CASSVDLAQPQHF.

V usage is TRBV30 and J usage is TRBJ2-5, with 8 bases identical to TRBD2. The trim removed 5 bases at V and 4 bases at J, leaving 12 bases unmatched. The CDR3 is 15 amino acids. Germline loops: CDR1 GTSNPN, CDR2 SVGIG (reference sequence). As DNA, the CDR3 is TGTGCCTGGGGAGGGACTAGATCCTTGGGAGAGACCCAGTACTTC. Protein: CAWGGTRSLGETQYF.